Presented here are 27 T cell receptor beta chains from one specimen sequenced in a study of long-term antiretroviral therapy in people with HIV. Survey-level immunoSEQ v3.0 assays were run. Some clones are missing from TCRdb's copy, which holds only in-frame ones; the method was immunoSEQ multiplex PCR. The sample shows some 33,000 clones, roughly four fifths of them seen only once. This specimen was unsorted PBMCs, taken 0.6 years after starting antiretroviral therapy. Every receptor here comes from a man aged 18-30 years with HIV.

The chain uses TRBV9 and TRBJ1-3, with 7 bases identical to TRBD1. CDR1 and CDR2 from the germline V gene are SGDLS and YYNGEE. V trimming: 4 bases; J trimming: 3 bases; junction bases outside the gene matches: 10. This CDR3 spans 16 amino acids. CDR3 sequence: CASSPGDRLFGNTIYF. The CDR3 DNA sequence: TGTGCCAGCAGCCCGGGGGACAGACTCTTTGGAAACACCATATATTTT. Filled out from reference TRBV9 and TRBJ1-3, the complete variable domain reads DSGVTQTPKHLITATGQRVTLRCSPRSGDLSVYWYQQSLDQGLQFLIQYYNGEERAKGNILERFSAQQFPDLHSELNLSSLELGDSALYFCASSPGDRLFGNTIYFGEGSWLTVV.

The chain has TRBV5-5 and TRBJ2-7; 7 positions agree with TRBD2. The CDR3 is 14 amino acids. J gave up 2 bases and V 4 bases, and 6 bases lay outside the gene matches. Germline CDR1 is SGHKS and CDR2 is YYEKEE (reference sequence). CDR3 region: CASSPSGYTYEQYF. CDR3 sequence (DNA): TGTGCCAGCAGCCCTAGCGGTTATACCTACGAGCAGTACTTC. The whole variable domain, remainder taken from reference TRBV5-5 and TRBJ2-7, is DAGVTQSPTHLIKTRGQQVTLRCSPISGHKSVSWYQQVLGQGPQFIFQYYEKEERGRGNFPDRFSARQFPNYSSELNVNALLLGDSALYLCASSPSGYTYEQYFGPGTRLTVT.

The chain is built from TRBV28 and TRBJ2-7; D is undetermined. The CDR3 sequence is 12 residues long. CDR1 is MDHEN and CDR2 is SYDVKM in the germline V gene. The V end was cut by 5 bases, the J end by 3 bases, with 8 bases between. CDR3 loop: CASSTPGYEQYF. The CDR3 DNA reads TGTGCCAGCAGTACTCCAGGCTACGAGCAGTACTTC.

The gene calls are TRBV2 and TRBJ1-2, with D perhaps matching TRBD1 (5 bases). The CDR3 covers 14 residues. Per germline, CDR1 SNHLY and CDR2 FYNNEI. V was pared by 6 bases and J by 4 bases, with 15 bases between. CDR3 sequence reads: CASSDVDTAYGYTF. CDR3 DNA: TGTGCCAGCAGCGACGTGGACACGGCCTATGGCTACACCTTC.

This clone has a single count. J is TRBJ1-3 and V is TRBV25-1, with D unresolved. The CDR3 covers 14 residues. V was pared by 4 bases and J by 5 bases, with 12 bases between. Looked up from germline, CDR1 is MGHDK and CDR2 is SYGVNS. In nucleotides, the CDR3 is TGTGCCAGCAGTGTAACAAGCGCTAGAAACACCATATATTTT. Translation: CASSVTSARNTIYF.

CDR3 bases: TGTGCCAGCAGTGAACTAAGACAGGGGCAAAACACCATATATTTT. Its protein product is CASSELRQGQNTIYF. This sequence joins TRBV25-1 and TRBJ1-3, with 8 bases matching TRBD1. Per the germline V gene, CDR1 is MGHDK and CDR2 is SYGVNS. Trimming took 2 bases from V and 6 from J; bases not matched to a gene: 6. CDR3 length: 15 amino acids.

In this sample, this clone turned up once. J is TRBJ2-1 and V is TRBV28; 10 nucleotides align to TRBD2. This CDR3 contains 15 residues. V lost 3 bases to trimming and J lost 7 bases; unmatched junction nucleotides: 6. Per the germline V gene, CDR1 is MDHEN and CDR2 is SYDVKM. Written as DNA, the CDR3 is TGTGCCAGCAGTTTTTGGTCTAGCGGGGGTAATGAGCAGTTCTTC. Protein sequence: CASSFWSSGGNEQFF.

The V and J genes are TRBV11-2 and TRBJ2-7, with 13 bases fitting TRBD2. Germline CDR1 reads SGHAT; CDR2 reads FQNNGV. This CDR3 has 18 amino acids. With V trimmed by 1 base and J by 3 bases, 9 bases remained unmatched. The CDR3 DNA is TGTGCCAGCAGCTTAGGTGGGACTAGCGGGGCAGCCGACTACGAGCAGTACTTC. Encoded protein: CASSLGGTSGAADYEQYF.

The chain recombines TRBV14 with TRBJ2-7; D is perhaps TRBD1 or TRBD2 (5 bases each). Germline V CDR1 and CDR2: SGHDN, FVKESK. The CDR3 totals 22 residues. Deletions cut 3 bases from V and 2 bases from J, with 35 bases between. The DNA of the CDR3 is TGTGCCAGCAGCCAGAAGTACCTAATACCGCCTGGGGGTCGCCTTATAACCTACGAGCAGTACTTC. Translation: CASSQKYLIPPGGRLITYEQYF. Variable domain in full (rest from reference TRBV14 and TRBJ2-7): EAGVTQFPSHSVIEKGQTVTLRCDPISGHDNLYWYRRVMGKEIKFLLHFVKESKQDESGMPNNRFLAERTGGTYSTLKVQPAELEDSGVYFCASSQKYLIPPGGRLITYEQYFGPGTRLTVT.

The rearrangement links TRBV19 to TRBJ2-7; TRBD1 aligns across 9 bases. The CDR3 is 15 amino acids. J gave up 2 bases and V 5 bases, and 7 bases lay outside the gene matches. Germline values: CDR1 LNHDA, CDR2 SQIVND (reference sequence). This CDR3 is CASSGPTGGPYEQYF. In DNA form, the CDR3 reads TGTGCCAGTAGTGGCCCGACAGGGGGACCCTACGAGCAGTACTTC.

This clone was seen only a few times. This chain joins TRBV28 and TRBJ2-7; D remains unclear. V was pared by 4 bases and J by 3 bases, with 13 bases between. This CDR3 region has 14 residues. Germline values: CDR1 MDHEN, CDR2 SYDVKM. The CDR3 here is CASSSGPPLYEQYF. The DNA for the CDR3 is TGTGCCAGCAGTTCCGGGCCCCCCCTCTACGAGCAGTACTTC.

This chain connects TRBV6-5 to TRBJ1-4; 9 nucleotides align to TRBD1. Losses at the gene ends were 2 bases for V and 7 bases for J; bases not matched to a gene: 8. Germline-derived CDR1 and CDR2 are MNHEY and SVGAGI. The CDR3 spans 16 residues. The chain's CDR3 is CASSYAAQGAGEKLFF. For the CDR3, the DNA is TGTGCCAGCAGTTACGCCGCACAGGGGGCGGGTGAAAAACTGTTTTTT.

DNA of the CDR3: TGTGCCAGCAGCTTAGCGGACTTTCCAACAAGACCTAATGAAAAACTGTTTTTT. This codes for CASSLADFPTRPNEKLFF. The J gene is TRBJ1-4, the V gene TRBV7-9; D is uncertain. The CDR3 totals 18 residues. Trimming shortened V by 0 bases and J by 3 bases, and 17 bases separated the two germline ends. CDR1 and CDR2 from the germline V gene are SEHNR and FQNEAQ (reference sequence).

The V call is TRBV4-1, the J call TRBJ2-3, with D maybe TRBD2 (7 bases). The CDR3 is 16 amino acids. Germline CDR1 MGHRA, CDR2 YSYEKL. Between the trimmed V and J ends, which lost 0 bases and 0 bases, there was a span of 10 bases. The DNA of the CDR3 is TGCGCCAGCAGCCAAGATCGGGGGGCTAGCACAGATACGCAGTATTTT. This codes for CASSQDRGASTDTQYF.

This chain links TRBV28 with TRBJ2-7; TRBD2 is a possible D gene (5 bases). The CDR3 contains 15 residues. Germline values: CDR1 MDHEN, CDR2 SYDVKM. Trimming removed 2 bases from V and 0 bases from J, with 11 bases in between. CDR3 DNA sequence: TGTGCCAGCAGTTTAAGTTGGGAGTCCTCCTACGAGCAGTACTTC. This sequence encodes CASSLSWESSYEQYF.

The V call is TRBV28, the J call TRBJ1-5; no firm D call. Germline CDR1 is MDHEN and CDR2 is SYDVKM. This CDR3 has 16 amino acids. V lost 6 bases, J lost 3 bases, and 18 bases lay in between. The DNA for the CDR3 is TGTGCCAGCAGCTACTTGGGCCGAAGGAACAATCAGCCCCAGCATTTT. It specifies CASSYLGRRNNQPQHF.

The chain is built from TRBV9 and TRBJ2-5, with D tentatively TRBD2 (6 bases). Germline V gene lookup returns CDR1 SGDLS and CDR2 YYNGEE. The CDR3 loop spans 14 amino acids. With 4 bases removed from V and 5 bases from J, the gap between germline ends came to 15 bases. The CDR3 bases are TGTGCCAGCAGCCTCCGTCAGGCGGGGGAGACCCAGTACTTC. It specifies CASSLRQAGETQYF.

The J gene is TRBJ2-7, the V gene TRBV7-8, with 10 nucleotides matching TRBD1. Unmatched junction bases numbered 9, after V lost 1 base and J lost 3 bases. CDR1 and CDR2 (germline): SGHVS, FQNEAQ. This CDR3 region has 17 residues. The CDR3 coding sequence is TGTGCCAGCAGCTTAGTACCCGGGGACAGGGGATACTACGAGCAGTACTTC. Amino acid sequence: CASSLVPGDRGYYEQYF.

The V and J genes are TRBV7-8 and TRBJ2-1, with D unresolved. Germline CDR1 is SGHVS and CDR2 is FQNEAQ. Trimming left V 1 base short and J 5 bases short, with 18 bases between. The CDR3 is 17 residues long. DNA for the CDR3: TGTGCCAGCAGCTTAGATGTTATCTATCAGAGCCACAATGAGCAGTTCTTC. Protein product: CASSLDVIYQSHNEQFF.

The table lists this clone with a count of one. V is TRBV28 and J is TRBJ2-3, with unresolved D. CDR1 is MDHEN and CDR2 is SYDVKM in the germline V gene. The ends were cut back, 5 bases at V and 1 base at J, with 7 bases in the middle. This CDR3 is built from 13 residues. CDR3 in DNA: TGTGCCAGCAGTCCGCGTGGCACAGATACGCAGTATTTT. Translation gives CASSPRGTDTQYF.

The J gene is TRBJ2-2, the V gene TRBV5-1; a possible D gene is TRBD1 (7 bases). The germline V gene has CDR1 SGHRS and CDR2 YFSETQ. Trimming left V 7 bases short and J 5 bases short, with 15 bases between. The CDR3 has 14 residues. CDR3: CASGGTVETGELFF. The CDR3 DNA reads TGCGCCAGCGGGGGGACAGTCGAGACCGGGGAGCTGTTTTTT.

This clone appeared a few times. The CDR3 spells CASTRGGNTEAFF. The CDR3 DNA reads TGTGCCAGCACTCGGGGAGGGAACACTGAAGCTTTCTTT. The chain recombines TRBV2 with TRBJ1-1, with D unclear. The V gene's germline CDR1 is SNHLY and CDR2 FYNNEI. The V end lost 7 bases, the J end lost 1 base, and 10 bases lay between the germline ends. The CDR3 totals 13 residues.

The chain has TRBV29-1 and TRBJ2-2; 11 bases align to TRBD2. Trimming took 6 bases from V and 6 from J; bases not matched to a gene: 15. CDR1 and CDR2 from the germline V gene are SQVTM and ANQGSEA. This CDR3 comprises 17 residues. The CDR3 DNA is TGCAGCGTCGCCGGGACTAGCGGAACGGTTGGCCCCGGGGAGCTGTTTTTT. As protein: CSVAGTSGTVGPGELFF.

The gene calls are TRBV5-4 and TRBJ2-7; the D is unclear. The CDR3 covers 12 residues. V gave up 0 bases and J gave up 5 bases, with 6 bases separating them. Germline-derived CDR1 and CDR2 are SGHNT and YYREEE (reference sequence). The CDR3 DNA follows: TGTGCCAGCAGCTTGGTAACAGACGAGCAGTACTTC. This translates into CASSLVTDEQYF.

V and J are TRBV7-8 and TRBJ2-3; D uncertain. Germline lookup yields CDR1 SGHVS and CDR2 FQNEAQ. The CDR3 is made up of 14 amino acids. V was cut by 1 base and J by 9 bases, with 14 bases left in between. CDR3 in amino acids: CASSLDPTTGTQYF. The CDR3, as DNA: TGTGCCAGCAGCTTAGATCCCACCACCGGCACGCAGTATTTT.

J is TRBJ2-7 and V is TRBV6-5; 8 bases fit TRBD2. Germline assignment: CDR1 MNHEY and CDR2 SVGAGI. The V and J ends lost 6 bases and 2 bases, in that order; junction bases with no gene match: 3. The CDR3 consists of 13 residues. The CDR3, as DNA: TGTGCCAGCAGAATAGCGGGACCCTACGAGCAGTACTTC. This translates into CASRIAGPYEQYF.

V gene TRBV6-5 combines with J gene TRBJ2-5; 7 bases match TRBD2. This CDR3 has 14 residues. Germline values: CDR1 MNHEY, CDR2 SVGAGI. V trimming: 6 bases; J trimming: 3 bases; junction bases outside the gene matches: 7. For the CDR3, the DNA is TGTGCCAGCAGCGCGGGAGATTGGGAAGAGACCCAGTACTTC. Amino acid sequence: CASSAGDWEETQYF.